These T cell receptor beta chains were read from a single sample in a study of T cell responses to AZD1222 COVID-19 vaccine. Repertoires were generated with immunoSEQ multiplex PCR, while TCRdb's copy carries only in-frame clones and drops some. The sample yields about 130,000 clones, 70% to 90% seen once. Sequences were derived from peripheral blood, sampled on day 0 of AZD1222 vaccination. Receptor source: an adult in good health. Both conserved end residues are part of each CDR3. The order of the fields is clone size, V gene, D gene, J gene, CDR3 DNA, CDR3 protein. The D gene is left open where the match is weak. Clone size is given for some rows only: seen once, a few or many times, or a class if the clone is expanded.

NA,TRBV19,NA,TRBJ1-3,TGTGCCAGTAGTAGAAGGTACAGGGAATCTGGAAACACCATATATTTT,CASSRRYRESGNTIYF
NA,TRBV2,TRBD2,TRBJ2-7,TGTGCCAGCAACCACGACGGGGAGGGGAAGAGCGAGCAGTACTTC,CASNHDGEGKSEQYF
NA,TRBV7-6,TRBD2,TRBJ2-7,TGTGCCAGCAGCCTGGGCCTACTAGCGGGGGCCAACGAGCAGTACTTC,CASSLGLLAGANEQYF
NA,TRBV9,TRBD1,TRBJ1-5,TGTGCCAGCAGCGTAACGGACAGGGGGCTTAGAAATCAGCCCCAGCATTTT,CASSVTDRGLRNQPQHF
NA,TRBV6-1,NA,TRBJ2-3,TGTGCCAGCAGTGATTTTGCAGGGGGGTCAACAGATACGCAGTATTTT,CASSDFAGGSTDTQYF
NA,TRBV7-9,TRBD2,TRBJ2-1,TGTGCCAGCAGCGGTGGACTAGCGGGGTTAAGCTCCTACAATGAGCAGTTCTTC,CASSGGLAGLSSYNEQFF
NA,TRBV7-2,NA,TRBJ2-1,TGTGCCAGCAGCCCAGGGAGGAATGAGCAGTTCTTC,CASSPGRNEQFF
NA,TRBV19,TRBD1,TRBJ2-7,TGTGCCAGTAGTATAGCGGGACAGGGATACGAGCAGTACTTC,CASSIAGQGYEQYF
NA,TRBV4-3,NA,TRBJ2-3,TGCGCCAGCAGCCTCCGAAGGGTAGCCACAGATACGCAGTATTTT,CASSLRRVATDTQYF
NA,TRBV7-9,TRBD1,TRBJ1-2,TGTGCCAGCAGCTTACAGGGGGCTTTAAGCTATGGCTACACCTTC,CASSLQGALSYGYTF
NA,TRBV16,NA,TRBJ2-7,TGTGCCAGCAGCCAATCGCCCGAAAACTACGAGCAGTACTTC,CASSQSPENYEQYF
NA,TRBV20-1,NA,TRBJ2-7,TGCAGTGCTAGTTGGACACAATCCTACGAGCAGTACTTC,CSASWTQSYEQYF
NA,TRBV6-5,TRBD1,TRBJ1-4,TGTGCCAGTCGTTCGGGACAGGGGATGCGCGAAAAACTGTTTTTT,CASRSGQGMREKLFF
NA,TRBV4-3,TRBD1,TRBJ1-3,TGCGCCAGCAGCCAAACCAGGACAGGGGCTTCTGGAAACACCATATATTTT,CASSQTRTGASGNTIYF
NA,TRBV7-9,NA,TRBJ2-5,TGTGCCAGCAGCGAAGGAATCTTACAAGAGACCCAGTACTTC,CASSEGILQETQYF
NA,TRBV5-4,NA,TRBJ2-1,TGTGCCAGCAGGTGGGGAAACTACAATGAGCAGTTCTTC,CASRWGNYNEQFF
NA,TRBV9,NA,TRBJ2-7,TGTGCCAGCAGCGTAGAACAGCACTACGAGCAGTACTTC,CASSVEQHYEQYF
NA,TRBV9,TRBD2,TRBJ2-2,TGTGCCAGCAGCCCACCCGGGACTACGAACACCGGGGAGCTGTTTTTT,CASSPPGTTNTGELFF
NA,TRBV10-1,NA,TRBJ1-4,TGCGCCAGCTCCCAGAGCGTTAATGAAAAACTGTTTTTT,CASSQSVNEKLFF
NA,TRBV24-1,NA,TRBJ2-2,TGTGCCACCAGTGATCGGGAAGACCGCACCGGGGAGCTGTTTTTT,CATSDREDRTGELFF
few,TRBV27,NA,TRBJ1-5,TGTGCCAGCAGTTTAGAGGGGGGAGTTGGTCAGCCCCAGCATTTT,CASSLEGGVGQPQHF
NA,TRBV6-5,NA,TRBJ2-7,TGTGCCAGCACCGCGGACATCTGGCGCCACGAGCAGTACTTC,CASTADIWRHEQYF
NA,TRBV6-5,NA,TRBJ1-5,TGTGCCAGCGATACGGGGCCTAGCAATCAGCCCCAGCATTTT,CASDTGPSNQPQHF
NA,TRBV10-3,NA,TRBJ1-5,TGTGCCATCAGTGATGAGACAGGTTACAGGGGCAATCAGCCCCAGCATTTT,CAISDETGYRGNQPQHF
NA,TRBV27,NA,TRBJ1-1,TGTGCCAGCAGTTTGGGGGCCAGGGCATACACTGAAGCTTTCTTT,CASSLGARAYTEAFF
NA,TRBV7-8,NA,TRBJ2-7,TGTGCCAGCAGCTTAGGTGCGGCAGCAAGAGGGGACGCCTACGAGCAGTACTTC,CASSLGAAARGDAYEQYF
few,TRBV3-1/TRBV3-2,NA,TRBJ2-3,TGTGCCAGCAGCGCAACAGGAGCTAGCACAGATACGCAGTATTTT,CASSATGASTDTQYF
NA,TRBV5-4,NA,TRBJ2-3,TGTGCCAGCAGCTTGGTAGGGGACTCCACAGATACGCAGTATTTT,CASSLVGDSTDTQYF
NA,TRBV4-3,TRBD2,TRBJ2-5,TGCGCCAGCAGCCAAGTGGCACAGCGGGGGGCCCGGGGGACCCAGTACTTC,CASSQVAQRGARGTQYF
NA,TRBV11-2,NA,TRBJ1-3,TGTGCCAGCAGCTTAAATGAGGGGGGCACCATATATTTT,CASSLNEGGTIYF